This T cell receptor beta chain appears in the sequencing data of a study of blood T cell repertoires in COVID-19. Study-wide context: The United States, Italy and Spain provided the acute and convalescent COVID-19 samples.

Original handling: By means of reference gene primer amplification, nucleated cell counts were estimated. The repertoire was sequenced with immunoSEQ multiplex PCR; TCRdb's copy has only in-frame clones and lacks some. V and J calls and clone size are given by that table; D and trimming were obtained from the DNA. The table lists about 260,000 clones, just under 90% of them singletons. Germline CDR1 is LNHNV and CDR2 is YYDKDF (reference sequence). V gave up 0 bases and J gave up 6 bases, with 5 bases separating them. The CDR3 runs 12 residues. The J gene is TRBJ1-2, the V gene TRBV15; D call uncertain. Material for sequencing was peripheral blood. This sequence originates from a woman between 40 and 50 years old with acute or convalescent COVID-19. Here the CDR3 reads CATSRERDGYTF. The CDR3, as DNA: TGTGCCACCAGCAGAGAGAGAGATGGCTACACCTTC.